The 29 T cell receptor beta chains in this list originate from one sample, sequenced in a study of CD4+ T cells in melanoma. Measured with immunoSEQ multiplex PCR; TCRdb has only the in-frame clones, and not every one. The sample gives about 140,000 clones, about 90% of which show up once; roughly 1.4% is in the top ten. These receptors came from a human donor with melanoma.

The chain has TRBV5-1 and TRBJ2-3, with D tentatively TRBD1 (7 bases). Deletions cut 0 bases from V and 5 bases from J, with 19 bases between. Germline V CDR1 and CDR2: SGHRS, YFSETQ. CDR3 length: 17 residues. CDR3: CASSLGRHRGAGDTQYF. The CDR3 nucleotides are TGCGCCAGCAGCTTGGGGCGCCACAGGGGAGCGGGAGATACGCAGTATTTT.

The chain recombines TRBV7-2 with TRBJ2-7; D remains unclear. The CDR3 contains 15 residues. CDR1 is SGHTA, CDR2 FQGNSA, per germline. V lost 1 base and J 6 bases, leaving 16 bases between the germline ends. The CDR3 DNA reads as TGTGCCAGCAGCTTAGATTCGGCCAGGTCACGCGAGCAGTACTTC. Its protein product is CASSLDSARSREQYF.

V and J are TRBV6-1 and TRBJ1-4; D is undetermined. CDR1 and CDR2 from the germline V gene are MNHNS and SASEGT. Deletions cut 6 bases from V and 7 bases from J, with 15 bases between. The CDR3 sequence is 14 residues long. As DNA, the CDR3 is TGTGCCAGCAGCCCAGACCCTCTAGGTGAAAAACTGTTTTTT. The encoded protein is CASSPDPLGEKLFF.

The V and J genes are TRBV4-1 and TRBJ1-4, with a possible D match to TRBD1 (6 bases). Germline V CDR1 and CDR2: MGHRA, YSYEKL. This CDR3 spans 14 amino acids. V shed 4 bases and J shed 6 bases, with 12 bases lying between them. CDR3 loop: CASSRGQVDEKLFF. In DNA, the CDR3 is TGCGCCAGCAGCCGGGGGCAGGTGGATGAAAAACTGTTTTTT.

This rearrangement joins TRBV7-2 to TRBJ2-7; 9 bases fit TRBD1. After removal of 2 bases from V and 4 bases from J, the junction contained 9 bases not matched to a gene. This CDR3 is 16 amino acids long. The germline gives CDR1 SGHTA, CDR2 FQGNSA. CDR3 bases: TGTGCCAGCAGCTTAAGGGAGGGACAGGGAGGATACGAGCAGTACTTC. It encodes CASSLREGQGGYEQYF. The variable domain in full, with the rest retrieved from reference TRBV7-2 and TRBJ2-7, is GAGVSQSPSNKVTEKGKDVELRCDPISGHTALYWYRQSLGQGLEFLIYFQGNSAPDKSGLPSDRFSAERTGGSVSTLTIQRTQQEDSAVYLCASSLREGQGGYEQYFGPGTRLTVT.

V gene TRBV9 combines with J gene TRBJ2-1; a weak D match, TRBD2 (6 bases). Trimming cost V 3 bases and J 8 bases, with 18 bases left between them. The V gene's germline CDR1 is SGDLS and CDR2 YYNGEE. The CDR3 consists of 15 residues. CDR3 coding DNA: TGTGCCAGCAGCGCAGCCGGGAGTTTGAACGATGAGCAGTTCTTC. Residues: CASSAAGSLNDEQFF.

The count of this clone is one. The chain links TRBV6-4 to TRBJ2-1, with TRBD2 matching over 9 bases. There are 14 residues in the CDR3. Germline trimming cut 1 base from V and 7 bases from J; bases unmatched to any gene: 2. Germline-derived CDR1 and CDR2 are MRHNA and SNTAGT. The CDR3 spells CASSDWAGGNEQFF. CDR3 nucleotide sequence: TGTGCCAGCAGTGACTGGGCGGGAGGGAATGAGCAGTTCTTC.

As for this clone: This CDR3 is also generated by other DNA sequences in the sample. This chain uses TRBV19 with TRBJ1-5; TRBD1 aligns across 8 bases. Germline CDR1 and CDR2: LNHDA and SQIVND (reference sequence). V shed 5 bases, J shed 7 bases, and the junction held 7 bases outside the gene matches. The CDR3 is 14 amino acids. CDR3 region: CASSVTGGGQPQHF. CDR3 nucleotides: TGTGCCAGTAGTGTCACAGGGGGAGGGCAGCCCCAGCATTTT.

This clone was picked up one time. The rearrangement links TRBV6-1 to TRBJ1-5, with no clear D. The CDR3 is 15 amino acids. CDR1 and CDR2 from the germline V gene are MNHNS and SASEGT. V was cut by 6 bases and J by 3 bases, with 15 bases left in between. CDR3 sequence (DNA): TGTGCCAGCAGGCGACCAGCCTATTTCAATCAGCCCCAGCATTTT. This codes for CASRRPAYFNQPQHF.

The chain has TRBV30 and TRBJ1-6; D may be TRBD1 (6 bases). The V and J ends lost 0 bases and 11 bases respectively, with 14 bases between them. CDR3 length: 14 residues. Germline CDR1 is GTSNPN and CDR2 is SVGIG (reference sequence). CDR3 in DNA: TGTGCCTGGAGTGTGAGAACAGGGAAGACACCCCTCCACTTT. Protein sequence: CAWSVRTGKTPLHF.

The genes are TRBV6-6 and TRBJ2-7; 10 bases agree with TRBD1. Germline V gene sequence: CDR1 MNHNY, CDR2 SVGAGI (reference sequence). The CDR3 covers 15 residues. Trimming took 5 bases from V and 2 from J; bases not matched to a gene: 6. CDR3 loop: CASSQGQGVTYEQYF. For the CDR3, the DNA is TGTGCCAGCAGTCAAGGACAGGGGGTTACCTACGAGCAGTACTTC.

To note about this clone: Other DNA sequences within the sample encode an identical CDR3. This chain joins TRBV2 and TRBJ1-1; D is possibly TRBD1 (6 bases). Trimming left V 6 bases short and J 5 bases short, with 13 bases between. The CDR3 consists of 13 residues. Looked up from germline, CDR1 is SNHLY and CDR2 is FYNNEI. This chain's CDR3 is CASSAGAGTEAFF. DNA of the CDR3: TGTGCCAGCAGCGCAGGGGCGGGGACTGAAGCTTTCTTT.

This rearrangement joins TRBV4-1 to TRBJ2-2; 7 bases match TRBD1. V dropped 4 bases and J dropped 0; count of bases not matched to a gene: 2. This CDR3 region has 15 residues. Per the germline V gene, CDR1 is MGHRA and CDR2 is YSYEKL. CDR3 amino acids: CASSRGQSNTGELFF. The CDR3 DNA reads TGCGCCAGCAGCCGGGGACAGTCGAACACCGGGGAGCTGTTTTTT.

The chain combines TRBV28 with TRBJ1-1, with D possibly being TRBD1 (5 bases). Germline CDR1 MDHEN, CDR2 SYDVKM. V was clipped by 3 bases and J by 4 bases, with 15 bases between them. CDR3 length: 15 residues. CDR3 amino acids: CASSFPRDRITEAFF. The DNA of the CDR3 is TGTGCCAGCAGTTTCCCCCGGGACCGTATCACTGAAGCTTTCTTT. The whole variable domain, filled in from reference TRBV28 and TRBJ1-1, reads DVKVTQSSRYLVKRTGEKVFLECVQDMDHENMFWYRQDPGLGLRLIYFSYDVKMKEKGDIPEGYSVSREKKERFSLILESASTNQTSMYLCASSFPRDRITEAFFGQGTRLTVV.

The chain employs TRBV7-9 and TRBJ1-1; D remains unclear. The CDR3 is made up of 13 amino acids. Germline CDR1 is SEHNR and CDR2 is FQNEAQ (reference sequence). V was shortened by 5 bases and J by 4 bases, with 11 bases between the two germline ends. The CDR3, as DNA: TGTGCCAGCAGCGCCACGGGAGGCACTGAAGCTTTCTTT. It encodes CASSATGGTEAFF. Full variable domain (remainder filled in from reference TRBV7-9 and TRBJ1-1): DTGVSQNPRHKITKRGQNVTFRCDPISEHNRLYWYRQTLGQGPEFLTYFQNEAQLEKSRLLSDRFSAERPKGSFSTLEIQRTEQGDSAMYLCASSATGGTEAFFGQGTRLTVV.

This clone was seen only once. The chain recombines TRBV7-2 with TRBJ2-5, with TRBD2 as a possible D gene (5 bases). Germline V gene data show CDR1 as SGHTA and CDR2 as FQGNSA. V was trimmed by 2 bases and J by 4 bases, leaving 8 bases between them. The CDR3 has 13 amino acids. DNA for the CDR3: TGTGCCAGCAGCTTAAAGCTAGCAGAGACCCAGTACTTC. Its translation: CASSLKLAETQYF.

The chain combines TRBV6-5 with TRBJ2-3; no definite D call. V was trimmed by 4 bases and J by 0 bases, leaving 11 bases between them. The CDR3 loop spans 15 amino acids. Germline V gives CDR1 MNHEY, CDR2 SVGAGI. For the CDR3, the DNA is TGTGCCAGCAGTTCAACGTTCACTAGCACAGATACGCAGTATTTT. Its translation is CASSSTFTSTDTQYF.

The CDR3 nucleotides read TGCGCCAGCAGCCAAGGGAGACAGGGTCCCACAGATACGCAGTATTTT. Its protein product is CASSQGRQGPTDTQYF. The V gene is TRBV4-1, the J gene TRBJ2-3, with 7 positions matching TRBD1. V trimming: 1 base; J trimming: 2 bases; junction bases outside the gene matches: 6. Looked up from germline, CDR1 is MGHRA and CDR2 is YSYEKL. The CDR3 totals 16 residues.

This clone was found once. The rearrangement joins TRBV18 to TRBJ1-2, with a weak D call TRBD1 (6 bases). V lost 4 bases to trimming and J lost 1 base, with 19 bases between them. The CDR3 has 17 amino acids. The germline CDR1 and CDR2 sequences are KGHSH and LQKENI. This chain's CDR3 is CASSQEVDSRINYGYTF. The CDR3 DNA reads as TGTGCCAGCTCACAGGAGGTGGACAGTCGGATTAACTATGGCTACACCTTC. The full variable domain, completed using reference TRBV18 and TRBJ1-2, is NAGVMQNPRHLVRRRGQEARLRCSPMKGHSHVYWYRQLPEEGLKFMVYLQKENIIDESGMPKERFSAEFPKEGPSILRIQQVVRGDSAAYFCASSQEVDSRINYGYTFGSGTRLTVV.

This clone was observed once. This chain's CDR3 is CASRGLSGGEENIQYF. The CDR3 DNA reads as TGTGCCAGCAGGGGCCTTAGCGGGGGGGAGGAGAACATTCAGTACTTC. V gene TRBV27 combines with J gene TRBJ2-4, with 11 bases aligning to TRBD2. Germline V gene lookup returns CDR1 MNHEY and CDR2 SMNVEV (reference sequence). The ends lost 6 bases at V and 7 bases at J; junction bases unmatched: 11. The CDR3 is made up of 16 amino acids.

This sequence joins TRBV21-1 and TRBJ1-2; TRBD1 is the table's D call and was not checked against the DNA. TRBV21-1 is a pseudogene segment. The CDR3 totals 16 residues. CDR3 bases: TGTGCCAGCAGCAAAGTCCGACAGAGCACCAACTATGGCTACACCTTC. Amino acid sequence: CASSKVRQSTNYGYTF.

This clone showed up just once. The gene calls are TRBV5-1 and TRBJ1-5; possible D gene TRBD1, 6 bases. Trimming removed 1 base from V and 4 bases from J, with 9 bases in between. Germline V gene sequence: CDR1 SGHRS, CDR2 YFSETQ. The CDR3 has 14 residues. The CDR3 sequence: CASSLTGQNQPQHF. The CDR3 nucleotides are TGCGCCAGCAGCTTGACAGGGCAAAATCAGCCCCAGCATTTT.

This clone was detected once. This rearrangement joins TRBV9 to TRBJ2-1; 9 nucleotides agree with TRBD1. Germline trimming cut 3 bases from V and 14 bases from J; bases unmatched to any gene: 6. Germline CDR1 is SGDLS and CDR2 is YYNGEE. This CDR3 is built from 12 residues. The CDR3 DNA sequence: TGTGCCAGCAGCGGCTCCGGGACAGGGAAGTTCTTC. Its protein is CASSGSGTGKFF.

The chain is built from TRBV4-1 and TRBJ2-3, with 8 bases that match TRBD2. V lost 3 bases, J lost 0 bases, and 2 bases stayed unmatched. Germline values: CDR1 MGHRA, CDR2 YSYEKL. There are 15 residues in the CDR3. The CDR3 coding sequence is TGCGCCAGCAGCCATAGCGGGGTGAGCACAGATACGCAGTATTTT. The encoded protein is CASSHSGVSTDTQYF.

A single count supports this clone. This rearrangement joins TRBV18 to TRBJ1-1, with TRBD1 matching over 8 bases. Germline trimming cut 4 bases from V and 4 bases from J; bases unmatched to any gene: 2. CDR1 and CDR2 (germline): KGHSH, LQKENI. The CDR3 has 13 amino acids. The CDR3 DNA follows: TGTGCCAGCTCACTGGACAGGGCCACTGAAGCTTTCTTT. Protein product: CASSLDRATEAFF.

V usage is TRBV7-9 and J usage is TRBJ1-2; 7 nucleotides match TRBD1. The V gene end was trimmed by 1 base and the J gene end by 4 bases; junction bases not matched to a gene: 9. The CDR3 has 16 residues. The germline CDR1 and CDR2 sequences are SEHNR and FQNEAQ (reference sequence). CDR3: CASSLDGTDISYGYTF. In DNA form, the CDR3 reads TGTGCCAGCAGCTTAGACGGGACAGATATTTCCTATGGCTACACCTTC.

The gene calls are TRBV5-6 and TRBJ2-3; D gene ambiguous. Germline loops: CDR1 SGHDT, CDR2 YYEEEE. The ends were cut back, 0 bases at V and 6 bases at J, with 11 bases in the middle. The CDR3 runs to 14 residues. The CDR3 sequence: CASSLVTGVDTQYF. DNA of the CDR3: TGTGCCAGCAGCTTGGTTACTGGAGTCGATACGCAGTATTTT.

The V and J genes are TRBV15 and TRBJ1-5; D ambiguous. Looked up from germline, CDR1 is LNHNV and CDR2 is YYDKDF (reference sequence). The CDR3 is 14 amino acids. With 0 bases removed from V and 16 bases from J, the gap between germline ends came to 19 bases. The CDR3 nucleotides read TGTGCCACCAGCAGAGATAGGGCAGAAGCCCCCAAACATTTT. Its protein product is CATSRDRAEAPKHF.

This sequence joins TRBV2 and TRBJ1-1; 9 bases map to TRBD1. CDR3 length: 12 residues. Germline loops: CDR1 SNHLY, CDR2 FYNNEI. Unmatched junction bases numbered 7, after V lost 10 bases and J lost 7 bases. CDR3 coding DNA: TGTGCCACTGGACAGGGGTTATATGAAGCTTTCTTT. Its protein is CATGQGLYEAFF.